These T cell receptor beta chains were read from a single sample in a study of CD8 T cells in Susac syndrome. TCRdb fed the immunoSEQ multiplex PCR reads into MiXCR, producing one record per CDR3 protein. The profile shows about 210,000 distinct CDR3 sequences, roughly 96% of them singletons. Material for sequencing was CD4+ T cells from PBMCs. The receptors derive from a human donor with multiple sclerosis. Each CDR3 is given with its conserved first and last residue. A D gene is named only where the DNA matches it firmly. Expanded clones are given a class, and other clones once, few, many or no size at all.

TGTGCCAGCAGCTCCAGACAGGGGGCTTATGAGAACACTGAAGCTTTCTTT | CASSSRQGAYENTEAFF | TRBV3-1 | . | 17 | TRBJ1-1 | TRBD1
TGTGCCAGCAGCGGGACGACTGAAGCTTTCTTT | CASSGTTEAFF | TRBV7-9 | . | 11 | TRBJ1-1 | .
TGTGCCAGCAGTTTACTGCAGGGGGCCCACGAGCAGTACTTC | CASSLLQGAHEQYF | TRBV12-3/TRBV12-4 | . | 14 | TRBJ2-7 | TRBD1
TGTGCCAGCAGCTTAGCCTTGGAGCAGTACTTC | CASSLALEQYF | TRBV7-8 | . | 11 | TRBJ2-7 | .
TGCAGCGTTGAATCTTTCGGGCTAGCCAAAAACATTCAGTACTTC | CSVESFGLAKNIQYF | TRBV29-1 | . | 15 | TRBJ2-4 | .
TGCAGTGCCAGGAACGGGGCGAACTACGAGCAGTACTTC | CSARNGANYEQYF | TRBV20-1 | . | 13 | TRBJ2-7 | .
TGTGCCAGTAAGGGAGCCCCAACCGGTGAGCAGTTCTTC | CASKGAPTGEQFF | TRBV25-1 | . | 13 | TRBJ2-1 | .
TGTGCCAGCAGCCAAAGGGGAGGGGACACTGAAGCTTTCTTT | CASSQRGGDTEAFF | TRBV3-1 | . | 14 | TRBJ1-1 | .
TGTGCCACCAGAGCGGATAGTAGGCGGTTGAACACCGGGGAGCTGTTTTTT | CATRADSRRLNTGELFF | TRBV15 | . | 17 | TRBJ2-2 | .
TGTGCCAGCAGTTTTTGGGGGATCGCCAAAAACATTCAGTACTTC | CASSFWGIAKNIQYF | TRBV12-3/TRBV12-4 | . | 15 | TRBJ2-4 | .
TGTGCCAGCAGTTTAGCCCGGACAGCGACCTACAATGAGCAGTTCTTC | CASSLARTATYNEQFF | TRBV12-3/TRBV12-4 | . | 16 | TRBJ2-1 | .
TGTGCCTGGAGTGGTGCTGAAGCTTTCTTT | CAWSGAEAFF | TRBV30 | . | 10 | TRBJ1-1 | .
TGTGCCAGCAGCCTGTTGCCCGGGAGCTGGAACATTCAGTACTTC | CASSLLPGSWNIQYF | TRBV5-4 | . | 15 | TRBJ2-4 | .
TGTGCCACCAGCACCCTTGGTGGAACGAACACCGGGGAGCTGTTTTTT | CATSTLGGTNTGELFF | TRBV15 | . | 16 | TRBJ2-2 | .
TGCAGCGTTGAAGGGAGAAACACTGAAGCTTTCTTT | CSVEGRNTEAFF | TRBV29-1 | . | 12 | TRBJ1-1 | .
TGTGCCAGCAGTTATGGCGGACTCTCCAAAAACATTCAGTACTTC | CASSYGGLSKNIQYF | TRBV12-3/TRBV12-4 | . | 15 | TRBJ2-4 | .
TGCAGTGCTAGTTCAGGGTCGCCCTACGAGCAGTACTTC | CSASSGSPYEQYF | TRBV20-1 | . | 13 | TRBJ2-7 | .
TGTGCCAGCAGTGAATTGGTTGACAATACGCAGTATTTT | CASSELVDNTQYF | TRBV2 | once | 13 | TRBJ2-3 | .
TGTGCCAGTAGTTCAACTAGCGGGGATCACAATGAGCAGTTCTTC | CASSSTSGDHNEQFF | TRBV19 | . | 15 | TRBJ2-1 | TRBD2
TGTGCCTGGAGTCCAGGGGCGACCCAGTACTTC | CAWSPGATQYF | TRBV30 | . | 11 | TRBJ2-5 | .
TGTGCCAGCAGTTACAGAGGGGAGCTGTTTTTT | CASSYRGELFF | TRBV6-5 | . | 11 | TRBJ2-2 | .
TGTGCCAGCAGTCCAGGGAGAAATACGCAGTATTTT | CASSPGRNTQYF | TRBV27 | . | 12 | TRBJ2-3 | .
TGTGCCAGCAGTTTAACAGGGGGGCAGTACTTC | CASSLTGGQYF | TRBV2 | . | 11 | TRBJ2-7 | TRBD1
TGCAGTGCTAGAGGGACACTAAGCAATCAGCCCCAGCATTTT | CSARGTLSNQPQHF | TRBV20-1 | . | 14 | TRBJ1-5 | .
TGCAGTGCTAAAAACTCGGGCCCATCGTCCTACAATGAGCAGTTCTTC | CSAKNSGPSSYNEQFF | TRBV20-1 | once | 16 | TRBJ2-1 | .
TGTGCCAGCAGTTTATTGAGGTCGGGCCCTTGGGGCTACACCTTC | CASSLLRSGPWGYTF | TRBV27 | . | 15 | TRBJ1-2 | .
TGTGCCAGCTCACCAGGGCAGTACGAGCAGTACTTC | CASSPGQYEQYF | TRBV18 | . | 12 | TRBJ2-7 | .
TGTGCCTGGACAGGTATTAGCACAGATACGCAGTATTTT | CAWTGISTDTQYF | TRBV30 | . | 13 | TRBJ2-3 | .
TGTGCCTGGAGGACAGGGGGCGCTTTTGGCAATCAGCCCCAGCATTTT | CAWRTGGAFGNQPQHF | TRBV30 | . | 16 | TRBJ1-5 | TRBD1
TGTGCCACCAGTGATCCGGAGACGAACACCGGGGAGCTGTTTTTT | CATSDPETNTGELFF | TRBV24-1 | . | 15 | TRBJ2-2 | .
TGTGCCAGCAGCTATCGACAGGGTTACTACGAGCAGTACTTC | CASSYRQGYYEQYF | TRBV13 | . | 14 | TRBJ2-7 | TRBD1
TGCGCCAGCAGCTCGGACTGGGGGAACACTGAAGCTTTCTTT | CASSSDWGNTEAFF | TRBV5-1 | once | 14 | TRBJ1-1 | .
TGTGCCAGCAGCTTTACAAGACCGTCCGAGACCCAGTACTTC | CASSFTRPSETQYF | TRBV11-2 | . | 14 | TRBJ2-5 | .
TGCAGTGCTAGAGCCCAGCGTGAAGCTTTCTTT | CSARAQREAFF | TRBV20-1 | . | 11 | TRBJ1-1 | .
TGCAGCGTTGAATCAGAACTTGTCTACAATGAGCAGTTCTTC | CSVESELVYNEQFF | TRBV29-1 | . | 14 | TRBJ2-1 | .
TGTGCCAGCAGTCGGGGGCAGGGAGGCAAAAACATTCAGTACTTC | CASSRGQGGKNIQYF | TRBV6-1 | . | 15 | TRBJ2-4 | .
TGTGCCAGCAGTTTAGACAGAGCCCCCAATCAGCCCCAGCATTTT | CASSLDRAPNQPQHF | TRBV12-3/TRBV12-4 | . | 15 | TRBJ1-5 | .
TGTGCCAGCAGTGTTCGTTTGAGTGGTGAGCAGTTCTTC | CASSVRLSGEQFF | TRBV2 | . | 13 | TRBJ2-1 | .
TGCAGTGCTGAGGGACAGGGGGCGCCGGAGACCCAGTACTTC | CSAEGQGAPETQYF | TRBV20-1 | . | 14 | TRBJ2-5 | TRBD1
TGCAGCGTTGAATCAGCGGGGAAGGAGACCCAGTACTTC | CSVESAGKETQYF | TRBV29-1 | . | 13 | TRBJ2-5 | TRBD2
TGTGCCAGCAGTGGAAGAGGACAGGGGGCAATTGGCTACACCTTC | CASSGRGQGAIGYTF | TRBV25-1 | . | 15 | TRBJ1-2 | TRBD1
TGCGCCAGCAGCCTTAGACGGATAAGTTACGAGCAGTACTTC | CASSLRRISYEQYF | TRBV4-1 | . | 14 | TRBJ2-7 | .
TGTGCCAGCAGCCAAGCTGGCGGGACCTACGAGCAGTACTTC | CASSQAGGTYEQYF | TRBV3-1 | . | 14 | TRBJ2-7 | .
TGTGCCAGCTCCCGGGACGGTCGTAATGAGCAGTACTTC | CASSRDGRNEQYF | TRBV11-1 | . | 13 | TRBJ2-7 | .
TGTGCCAGCAGCCCGCCCGGACTAGCGGGAGGGGCGGGTACGCAGTATTTT | CASSPPGLAGGAGTQYF | TRBV4-2 | once | 17 | TRBJ2-3 | TRBD2
TGTGCCAGCAGAGTAGGGACAGGGGGTCGGGGCTACACCTTC | CASRVGTGGRGYTF | TRBV2 | . | 14 | TRBJ1-2 | TRBD1
TGCAGCGTGGAAACAGGGCTTGGAAACACCATATATTTT | CSVETGLGNTIYF | TRBV29-1 | . | 13 | TRBJ1-3 | .
TGTGCCAGTAGTCTCCCGGGGCTGAACACTGAAGCTTTCTTT | CASSLPGLNTEAFF | TRBV19 | . | 14 | TRBJ1-1 | .
TGTGCCAGCAGCTCCCCACTAGCGGGAGGGCAAGAGACCCAGTACTTC | CASSSPLAGGQETQYF | TRBV5-4 | . | 16 | TRBJ2-5 | TRBD2
TGTGCCAGCAGCCGAGACGGCTACAATGAGCAGTTCTTC | CASSRDGYNEQFF | TRBV11-3 | . | 13 | TRBJ2-1 | .
TGTGCTAGTGGTTCGGCCCGGGGTTTCGATCCCCTCCACTTT | CASGSARGFDPLHF | TRBV12-5 | . | 14 | TRBJ1-6 | .
TGTGCCAGCAGTTACATTCTCGGGTTTGGTGGAACTAACTATGGCTACACCTTC | CASSYILGFGGTNYGYTF | TRBV6-5 | . | 18 | TRBJ1-2 | .